The next 30 T cell receptor beta chains were all read from a single sample in a study of T cells in women clearing cervical HPV infection. Assay used: immunoSEQ multiplex PCR; TCRdb lists only in-frame clones, some missing. This sample contains more than 40,000 clones. Sequencing used blood buffy coat. These receptors came from a woman between 18 and 70 years old with a cervical HPV16 infection that either progressed to CIN3+ or cleared (not recorded which).

Notes on this clone: The CDR3 end lies 3 residues beyond the end of the read and is filled in from the germline J gene. The rearrangement links TRBV7-9 to TRBJ1-2; no clear D. The CDR3 is made up of 12 amino acids. Per germline, CDR1 SEHNR and CDR2 FQNEAQ (reference sequence). The sequenced part of the CDR3 DNA is TGTGCCAGCAGCCCATCCTCGGTGGGC. Translated, it gives CASSPSSVG. The full CDR3 reads CASSPSSVGYTF.

In the case of this clone: Read coverage stops 3 residues before the CDR3 terminus; the germline J gene supplies the remainder. The chain couples TRBV7-9 to TRBJ2-7; possible D gene TRBD1, 5 bases. This CDR3 is built from 15 residues. V lost 1 base, J lost 2 bases, and 12 bases lay in between. CDR1 is SEHNR, CDR2 FQNEAQ, per germline (reference sequence). The covered CDR3 bases are TGTGCCAGCAGCTTAGTTTCCGGACATACCTACGAG. Translating it yields CASSLVSGHTYE. The entire CDR3 protein reads CASSLVSGHTYEQYF.

About this clone: The sequence runs out 3 residues before the end of the CDR3; the remainder is reconstructed from the germline J gene. The genes are TRBV20-1 and TRBJ2-1; D may be TRBD1 (6 bases). This CDR3 has 20 amino acids. The germline V gene encodes CDR1 DFQATT and CDR2 SNEGSKA (reference sequence). The V end was cut by 6 bases, the J end by 5 bases, with 35 bases between. The CDR3 bases that were read are TGCAGTGCCCCGAGGGCCCCTTACGACAGGTTCCAGGTGAACAACAATGAG. This codes for CSAPRAPYDRFQVNNNE. The whole CDR3 region reads CSAPRAPYDRFQVNNNEQFF.

As for this clone: An end of the junction differs from the germline gene, which may be a read error. The read is 3 residues too short to cover the CDR3 end, so that end is filled in from the germline J gene. The chain couples TRBV19 to TRBJ1-2, with D unclear. The CDR3 runs 13 residues. Germline V gene data show CDR1 as LNHDA and CDR2 as SQIVND (reference sequence). The CDR3 DNA, read in part, is TGTGCCAGTAGTCAACTATTCGGCTATGAC. This codes for CASSQLFGYD. The whole CDR3 protein reads CASSQLFGYDYTF.

Regarding this clone: The observed sequence ends 3 residues before the CDR3 terminus, with the missing tail filled in from the germline J gene. The rearrangement uses TRBV10-3 and TRBJ1-1, with TRBD1 as a possible D gene (6 bases). CDR3 length: 15 amino acids. Germline assignment: CDR1 ENHRY and CDR2 SYGVKD. The germline V and J ends were trimmed by 4 bases and 6 bases, with 18 bases remaining between them. CDR3 protein: CAISAQQGVGAEAFF. The sequenced part of the CDR3 DNA is TGTGCCATCAGTGCTCAACAGGGTGTGGGGGCTGAA.

The DNA read from the CDR3 is TGTGCCAGCAGTGCTACATCCTTAGCCTTTTACGAG. This gives the protein CASSATSLAFYE. The full CDR3 is CASSATSLAFYEQYF. V is TRBV6-4 and J is TRBJ2-7; D is unclear. The CDR3 is cut off 3 residues early in the read; its end comes from the germline J gene. The germline V gene has CDR1 MRHNA and CDR2 SNTAGT. The CDR3 spans 15 residues. Trimming cost V 4 bases and J 4 bases, with 17 bases left between them.

With respect to this clone: Read coverage stops 3 residues before the CDR3 terminus; the germline J gene supplies the remainder. The V call is TRBV5-4, the J call TRBJ1-4, with 8 bases that match TRBD1. CDR1 and CDR2 (germline): SGHNT, YYREEE (reference sequence). Unmatched junction bases numbered 5, after V lost 3 bases and J lost 4 bases. The CDR3 runs to 15 residues. CDR3 residues: CASSSTGGSNEKLFF. The CDR3 bases that were read are TGTGCCAGCAGCTCTACAGGGGGGAGTAATGAAAAA. Using reference TRBV5-4 and TRBJ1-4 for the parts outside the CDR3, the full variable domain is ETGVTQSPTHLIKTRGQQVTLRCSSQSGHNTVSWYQQALGQGPQFIFQYYREEENGRGNFPPRFSGLQFPNYSSELNVNALELDDSALYLCASSSTGGSNEKLFFGSGTQLSVL.

In the case of this clone: The DNA ends 3 residues before the CDR3 does, and the rest of the CDR3 is filled in from the germline J gene. The chain couples TRBV9 to TRBJ2-1; TRBD1 aligns across 8 bases. The trim removed 0 bases at V and 6 bases at J, leaving 11 bases unmatched. Germline CDR1 reads SGDLS; CDR2 reads YYNGEE. The CDR3 loop spans 17 amino acids. The covered CDR3 bases are TGTGCCAGCAGCGTAGACGGAGGACAGGGATCGGGCAATGAG. Protein sequence: CASSVDGGQGSGNE. In full, the CDR3 is CASSVDGGQGSGNEQFF. Combining the CDR3 with reference TRBV9 and TRBJ2-1 gives the whole variable domain DSGVTQTPKHLITATGQRVTLRCSPRSGDLSVYWYQQSLDQGLQFLIQYYNGEERAKGNILERFSAQQFPDLHSELNLSSLELGDSALYFCASSVDGGQGSGNEQFFGPGTRLTVL.

Turning to this clone: A read error may produce the germline difference seen at one junction end. Read coverage stops 3 residues before the CDR3 terminus; the germline J gene supplies the remainder. The sample carries other DNA sequences with the same CDR3. The rearrangement joins TRBV7-9 to TRBJ1-3; D remains ambiguous. The CDR3 extends over 14 amino acids. Germline CDR1 SEHNR, CDR2 FQNEAQ (reference sequence). The covered CDR3 bases are TGTGCCAGCGCACTAGTAGGGATTGGAAACACG. It codes for CASALVGIGNT. The CDR3, in full, reads CASALVGIGNTIYF.

A note on this clone: The CDR3 end lies 3 residues beyond the end of the read and is filled in from the germline J gene. The chain carries TRBV13 and TRBJ2-1; 9 bases match TRBD2. CDR1 and CDR2 from the germline V gene are PRHDT and FYEKMQ (reference sequence). The CDR3 has 19 amino acids. The V and J ends lost 0 bases and 9 bases, in that order; junction bases with no gene match: 18. This CDR3 reads CASSLGLVEASGVYAEQFF. CDR3 DNA, as far as it was read: TGTGCCAGCAGCTTAGGCCTAGTAGAGGCTAGCGGGGTCTACGCTGAG.

As regards this clone: The DNA ends 3 residues before the CDR3 does, and the rest of the CDR3 is filled in from the germline J gene. This chain connects TRBV19 to TRBJ1-2, with D perhaps matching TRBD1 (5 bases). The CDR3 consists of 12 residues. Germline values: CDR1 LNHDA, CDR2 SQIVND (reference sequence). The CDR3: CASSRTSGTYTF. CDR3 DNA, as far as it was read: TGTGCCAGTAGTAGGACTAGCGGGACC.

Notes on this clone: The read falls 3 residues short of the CDR3 end, and the missing part is taken from the germline J gene. This rearrangement joins TRBV5-5 to TRBJ2-2; D not resolved. With 4 bases removed from V and 6 bases from J, the gap between germline ends came to 7 bases. The CDR3 spans 12 residues. Per the germline V gene, CDR1 is SGHKS and CDR2 is YYEKEE (reference sequence). CDR3 residues: CASSVGPGELFF. The CDR3 bases that were read are TGTGCCAGCAGCGTTGGCCCCGGGGAG.

About this clone itself: The CDR3 end lies 3 residues beyond the end of the read and is filled in from the germline J gene. This chain connects TRBV4-2 to TRBJ2-7, with TRBD2 identical over 7 bases. This CDR3 region has 17 residues. Germline V gene data show CDR1 as LGHNA and CDR2 as YNFKEQ. V was clipped by 0 bases and J by 1 base; unmatched bases: 9. The DNA read from the CDR3 is TGTGCCAGCAGCCAAGATGAGGCTAGCGGCTATTCCTACGAG. This gives the protein CASSQDEASGYSYE. The complete CDR3 protein is CASSQDEASGYSYEQYF.

Comment on this clone: The read ends 3 residues before the CDR3 terminus; that terminus is restored from the germline J gene. This chain connects TRBV14 to TRBJ1-4; the D gene is possibly TRBD1 (6 bases). The germline gives CDR1 SGHDN, CDR2 FVKESK. The length of the CDR3 is 16 residues. Trimming left V 3 bases short and J 3 bases short, with 14 bases between. CDR3 in amino acids: CASSHYRDRANEKLFF. The CDR3 DNA, read in part, is TGTGCCAGCAGCCACTACAGGGATCGAGCTAATGAAAAA.

On this clone itself: The read falls 3 residues short of the CDR3 end, and the missing part is taken from the germline J gene. The rearrangement links TRBV19 to TRBJ2-1, with unresolved D. The CDR3 has 13 residues. Between the trimmed V and J ends, which lost 1 base and 8 bases, there was a span of 9 bases. Germline CDR1 is LNHDA and CDR2 is SQIVND (reference sequence). CDR3 DNA, as far as it was read: TGTGCCAGTAGTATAGTCCCGGGTCATGAG. As protein: CASSIVPGHE. The CDR3, in full, reads CASSIVPGHEQFF.

For this clone: The read ends 3 residues shy of where the CDR3 ends; the end is completed using the germline J gene. The chain combines TRBV20-1 with TRBJ2-2, with D perhaps TRBD1 (6 bases). Trimming removed 3 bases from V and 5 bases from J, with 16 bases in between. Germline CDR1 reads DFQATT; CDR2 reads SNEGSKA (reference sequence). This CDR3 is built from 15 residues. The CDR3 loop reads CSASYREVETGELFF. CDR3 bases read: TGCAGTGCTAGCTACAGGGAAGTAGAGACCGGGGAG.

A word on this clone: The read comes to an end 3 residues before the CDR3 does, leaving the germline J gene to fill in the end. The chain uses TRBV5-1 and TRBJ1-4; 9 positions agree with TRBD1. The CDR3 length is 15 residues. Trimming cost V 7 bases and J 5 bases; bases outside gene matches: 9. Germline CDR1 reads SGHRS; CDR2 reads YFSETQ. The CDR3 protein is CASGTGMVANEKLFF. The part of the CDR3 DNA that was read is TGCGCCAGCGGGACAGGGATGGTAGCGAATGAAAAA.

With respect to this clone: Read sequence stops 3 residues before the CDR3 end, and the germline J gene provides the missing end. The chain is built from TRBV4-1 and TRBJ1-4; 9 bases line up with TRBD1. The CDR3 is made up of 18 amino acids. Germline CDR1 and CDR2: MGHRA and YSYEKL. V gave up 5 bases and J gave up 8 bases; unmatched junction bases: 18. The CDR3 bases that were read are TGCGCCAGCAGCGCCCCGGAGACAGGGGGGAAAGGTGAAGAAAAA. As protein: CASSAPETGGKGEEK. The entire CDR3 sequence reads CASSAPETGGKGEEKLFF.

As for this clone: Sequencing ends 3 residues short of the CDR3 end; the germline J gene provides the rest. The rearrangement uses TRBV19 and TRBJ2-3; 11 bases line up with TRBD1. This CDR3 region has 14 residues. The germline V gene has CDR1 LNHDA and CDR2 SQIVND (reference sequence). The CDR3 reads CASSGTGGNQPQYF. The CDR3 DNA, read in part, is TGTGCCAGTAGCGGGACAGGGGGGAATCAGCCG.

For this clone: The CDR3 is cut off 3 residues early in the read; its end comes from the germline J gene. This chain uses TRBV7-3 with TRBJ1-4; D may be TRBD1 (6 bases). Germline assignment: CDR1 SGHTA and CDR2 FQGTGA. The CDR3 covers 19 residues. CDR3 protein: CASSLRGPGAPTGANVLFF. The CDR3 DNA, read in part, is TGTGCCAGCAGCTTAAGGGGTCCAGGGGCCCCTACTGGGGCCAACGTA.

A remark on this clone: Read coverage stops 3 residues before the CDR3 terminus; the germline J gene supplies the remainder. This sequence joins TRBV19 and TRBJ1-2; possible D gene TRBD1, 6 bases. This CDR3 contains 15 residues. CDR1 is LNHDA and CDR2 is SQIVND in the germline V gene (reference sequence). The CDR3 is CASSTTGNSYNDYTF. Incomplete CDR3 DNA: TGTGCCAGTAGTACCACAGGGAACTCCTACAATGAC.

On this clone itself: The observed sequence ends 3 residues before the CDR3 terminus, with the missing tail filled in from the germline J gene. The chain employs TRBV19 and TRBJ1-5, with D uncertain. Trimming shortened V by 5 bases and J by 0 bases, and 8 bases separated the two germline ends. The germline V gene encodes CDR1 LNHDA and CDR2 SQIVND (reference sequence). The CDR3 runs 14 residues. Incomplete CDR3 DNA: TGTGCCAGTAGTCCATCAAATAGCAATCAGCCC. Its translation: CASSPSNSNQP. The entire CDR3 is CASSPSNSNQPQHF.

Points on this clone: The read stops 3 residues short of the end of the CDR3; the missing end is completed from the germline J gene. The gene calls are TRBV2 and TRBJ1-3, with a weak D call TRBD1 (6 bases). Deletions cut 8 bases from V and 4 bases from J, with 21 bases between. The CDR3 has 16 amino acids. CDR1 and CDR2 from the germline V gene are SNHLY and FYNNEI. CDR3 residues: CASGGRGSSDGNTIYF. Partial CDR3 DNA: TGTGCCAGCGGTGGGAGGGGGTCCTCGGACGGAAACACC.

A remark on this clone: The read ends 3 residues shy of where the CDR3 ends; the end is completed using the germline J gene. The gene calls are TRBV5-4 and TRBJ2-3; 13 nucleotides align to TRBD2. Per the germline V gene, CDR1 is SGHNT and CDR2 is YYREEE (reference sequence). The CDR3 has 16 residues. V gave up 7 bases and J gave up 3 bases; unmatched junction bases: 8. Here the CDR3 reads CASAQGTSGVTDTQYF. The DNA read from the CDR3 is TGTGCCAGCGCCCAGGGGACTAGCGGGGTAACAGATACG. Full variable domain (missing parts from reference TRBV5-4 and TRBJ2-3): ETGVTQSPTHLIKTRGQQVTLRCSSQSGHNTVSWYQQALGQGPQFIFQYYREEENGRGNFPPRFSGLQFPNYSSELNVNALELDDSALYLCASAQGTSGVTDTQYFGPGTRLTVL.

Points on this clone: With the read ending 3 residues before the CDR3 end, the germline J gene is used to fill in that end. The chain couples TRBV2 to TRBJ2-2, with D possibly matching TRBD1 (6 bases). The CDR3 consists of 15 residues. Germline V gene lookup returns CDR1 SNHLY and CDR2 FYNNEI. This CDR3 reads CASSEPGTSLGKLFF. Partial CDR3 DNA: TGTGCCAGCAGTGAACCCGGGACAAGCTTGGGGAAG.

Details on this clone: The DNA ends 3 residues before the CDR3 does, and the rest of the CDR3 is filled in from the germline J gene. The rearrangement uses TRBV15 and TRBJ2-5, with 11 bases lining up with TRBD1. Germline assignment: CDR1 LNHNV and CDR2 YYDKDF (reference sequence). The CDR3 contains 14 residues. The ends lost 8 bases at V and 5 bases at J; junction bases unmatched: 7. This CDR3 is CATQVGQGAETQYF. The CDR3 DNA, read in part, is TGTGCCACCCAGGTTGGACAGGGGGCCGAGACC.

Notes on this clone: The CDR3 end lies 3 residues beyond the end of the read and is filled in from the germline J gene. The chain couples TRBV2 to TRBJ2-4; D may be TRBD2 (5 bases). Trimming removed 7 bases from V and 5 bases from J, with 9 bases in between. This CDR3 is built from 12 residues. Germline-derived CDR1 and CDR2 are SNHLY and FYNNEI. The CDR3 loop reads CASTGAENIQYF. The part of the CDR3 DNA that was read is TGTGCCAGCACCGGAGCGGAAAACATT.

With regard to this clone: The missing CDR3 end, 3 residues past where the read stops, is filled in from the germline J gene. This sequence joins TRBV5-1 and TRBJ1-2; TRBD1 matches at 7 bases. This CDR3 is built from 14 residues. With V trimmed by 2 bases and J by 4 bases, 5 bases remained unmatched. Germline lookup yields CDR1 SGHRS and CDR2 YFSETQ. The DNA read from the CDR3 is TGCGCCAGCAGCTTTGGGACAGACTCCTATGGC. Translated, it gives CASSFGTDSYG. The CDR3, in full, reads CASSFGTDSYGYTF.

Regarding this clone: From the germline J gene comes the end of the CDR3, since the read stops 3 residues before it. The J gene is TRBJ2-7, the V gene TRBV5-1, with D possibly matching TRBD1 (5 bases). V lost 5 bases and J 6 bases, leaving 15 bases between the germline ends. The CDR3 covers 13 residues. Germline V gives CDR1 SGHRS, CDR2 YFSETQ. The DNA read from the CDR3 is TGCGCCAGCAGTTTTGTTAGCAGGGCCGAG. Protein product: CASSFVSRAE. The whole CDR3 protein is CASSFVSRAEQYF.

Worth noting for this clone: The read terminates 3 residues ahead of where the CDR3 ends, so the germline J gene completes it. The chain couples TRBV18 to TRBJ1-1; the D is unclear. The CDR3 contains 13 residues. CDR1 KGHSH and CDR2 LQKENI come from the germline V gene. The sequenced CDR3 bases are TGTGCCAGCTCATCACTTTCGGGGTTGGAA. It translates to CASSSLSGLE. The CDR3 reads in full as CASSSLSGLEAFF.